The following is a T cell receptor (beta chain) sequence with its context. Its antigen is currently unknown. The data belong to a study of Tregs in tolerant kidney transplant recipients. Study results and limitations: Expanding Tregs on activated donor B cells appeared to best identify donor-specific TCRbeta clones.

The assay was immunoSEQ multiplex PCR, and TCRdb's table has in-frame clones only and misses some. The data show 90,000 to 130,000 clones, 90% seen once. The CDR3 totals 13 residues. The V gene's germline CDR1 is SGHAT and CDR2 FQNNGV. V was clipped by 1 base and J by 2 bases, with 6 bases between them. This TCR came from a human donor who received a combined kidney and bone marrow transplant. This sequence joins TRBV11-2 and TRBJ2-7; D is unresolved. Sequences were derived from CD4+ T cells from blood, sampled before the transplant. CDR3 protein: CASSLGDPYEQYF. CDR3 nucleotide sequence: TGTGCCAGCAGCTTAGGAGATCCCTACGAGCAGTACTTC.